The present T cell receptor (beta chain) was sequenced within a study of PD-1 blockade in mismatch repair-deficient tumors. Study-wide results and caveats: Tumor-resident clones, often undetectable pretreatment in blood, expanded then contracted after pembrolizumab.

Mismatch repair deficiency was confirmed in all patients, by PCR or immunohistochemistry. Three pembrolizumab responders had their TCRs sequenced. Assay used: immunoSEQ multiplex PCR; TCRdb lists only in-frame clones, some missing. Here the sample spans roughly 50,000 clones, more than 75% being singletons. Germline V gives CDR1 SGHNT, CDR2 YYREEE (reference sequence). Deletions cut 0 bases from V and 6 bases from J, with 7 bases between. This CDR3 comprises 12 residues. Details on this clone: Antigen specificity is unknown.

The specimen comprised peripheral blood, sampled 4 weeks after starting pembrolizumab. This chain links TRBV5-4 with TRBJ2-7; D gene ambiguous. The source is an adult with mismatch repair-deficient cancer. CDR3 sequence reads: CASSLAGGEQYF. The CDR3 bases are TGTGCCAGCAGCTTGGCGGGTGGCGAGCAGTACTTC. The full variable domain, rest sourced from reference TRBV5-4 and TRBJ2-7, is ETGVTQSPTHLIKTRGQQVTLRCSSQSGHNTVSWYQQALGQGPQFIFQYYREEENGRGNFPPRFSGLQFPNYSSELNVNALELDDSALYLCASSLAGGEQYFGPGTRLTVT.